This entry is about one TCR beta chain. These data come from a study of control samples from healthy donors and cancer patients. The method was immunoSEQ multiplex PCR; TCRdb's version includes in-frame clones alone and lacks a portion of them. The sample yields over 100,000 clones, more than 85% seen once. CDR1 is LNHNV and CDR2 is YYDKDF in the germline V gene (reference sequence). V gave up 5 bases and J gave up 9 bases, with 11 bases separating them. The CDR3 totals 12 residues. J is TRBJ2-1 and V is TRBV15, with D uncertain. The receptor comes from a woman aged 45-60 years in good health. The source material was blood. The CDR3 protein is CATSLGPAEQFF. CDR3 coding DNA: TGTGCCACCAGCCTCGGGCCGGCTGAGCAGTTCTTC.